These 10 T cell receptor beta chains were all obtained from the same sample, sequenced in a study of blood T cell repertoires in COVID-19. The assay was immunoSEQ multiplex PCR, and TCRdb's table has in-frame clones only and misses some. The sample holds around 250,000 clones; around 86% are singletons and the top ten take about a sixth. Sequencing was done on a sample of PBMCs or T cells enriched from blood (not recorded which). The receptors derive from a man aged 18 to 35 who had recovered from COVID-19.

The genes are TRBV7-2 and TRBJ1-1, with D perhaps TRBD1 (5 bases). The germline CDR1 and CDR2 sequences are SGHTA and FQGNSA. The CDR3 contains 14 residues. V was cut by 1 base and J by 7 bases, with 13 bases left in between. The CDR3 DNA reads as TGTGCCAGCAGCTTAGGATCCGAGACAGTTGAAGCTTTCTTT. Translating gives CASSLGSETVEAFF.

This clone was seen once. For the CDR3, the DNA is TGTGCCAGCAGCGCGACAGGGGTTGACACTGAAGCTTTCTTT. Encoded protein: CASSATGVDTEAFF. J is TRBJ1-1 and V is TRBV9; 8 bases fit TRBD1. Germline CDR1 and CDR2: SGDLS and YYNGEE. CDR3 length: 14 amino acids. Trimming removed 3 bases from V and 3 bases from J; junction bases left unmatched: 4.

The chain is built from TRBV5-1 and TRBJ1-1; 7 bases fit TRBD1. This CDR3 comprises 15 residues. Germline lookup yields CDR1 SGHRS and CDR2 YFSETQ. V gave up 4 bases and J gave up 4 bases; unmatched junction bases: 10. The CDR3 sequence: CASSLQTGLGTEAFF. CDR3 bases: TGCGCCAGCAGCCTTCAGACAGGGCTCGGCACTGAAGCTTTCTTT. Using reference TRBV5-1 and TRBJ1-1 for the parts outside the CDR3, the full variable domain is KAGVTQTPRYLIKTRGQQVTLSCSPISGHRSVSWYQQTPGQGLQFLFEYFSETQRNKGNFPGRFSGRQFSNSRSEMNVSTLELGDSALYLCASSLQTGLGTEAFFGQGTRLTVV.

This clone was picked up a small number of times. The genes are TRBV7-9 and TRBJ1-2, with 11 bases matching TRBD1. The CDR3 is 16 amino acids. V dropped 4 bases and J dropped 4; count of bases not matched to a gene: 8. Germline CDR1 and CDR2: SEHNR and FQNEAQ (reference sequence). CDR3 bases: TGTGCCAGCAGCTCCCAAGGGACAGGGGGGGGCTATGGCTACACCTTC. It specifies CASSSQGTGGGYGYTF.

This chain links TRBV9 with TRBJ2-3, with a weak D call TRBD2 (6 bases). The V end lost 0 bases, the J end lost 2 bases, and 13 bases lay between the germline ends. The CDR3 sequence is 16 residues long. Germline V CDR1 and CDR2: SGDLS, YYNGEE. CDR3 DNA sequence: TGTGCCAGCAGCGTAGTAGGCGGGATGTTCACAGATACGCAGTATTTT. Translating gives CASSVVGGMFTDTQYF.

The chain carries TRBV30 and TRBJ1-6, with D perhaps TRBD1 (6 bases). This CDR3 is 16 amino acids long. Germline V gene lookup returns CDR1 GTSNPN and CDR2 SVGIG (reference sequence). V was clipped by 5 bases and J by 4 bases, with 18 bases between them. For the CDR3, the DNA is TGTGCCTGGGGTTCGCAGCAGGGGCGTTATAATTCACCCCTCCACTTT. Translation: CAWGSQQGRYNSPLHF.

The chain joins TRBV28 to TRBJ2-2; perhaps TRBD2 as D (6 bases). This CDR3 has 15 residues. CDR1 is MDHEN, CDR2 SYDVKM, per germline. V was trimmed by 7 bases and J by 0 bases, leaving 12 bases between them. The CDR3 DNA reads TGTGCCAGCACCCGGGGACTTTCGAACACCGGGGAGCTGTTTTTT. Its translation is CASTRGLSNTGELFF. The full variable domain, its missing parts supplied by reference TRBV28 and TRBJ2-2, is DVKVTQSSRYLVKRTGEKVFLECVQDMDHENMFWYRQDPGLGLRLIYFSYDVKMKEKGDIPEGYSVSREKKERFSLILESASTNQTSMYLCASTRGLSNTGELFFGEGSRLTVL.

J is TRBJ2-2 and V is TRBV5-1; 8 bases are a match to TRBD2. The CDR3 is 15 amino acids. Germline values: CDR1 SGHRS, CDR2 YFSETQ. The V gene end was trimmed by 7 bases and the J gene end by 5 bases; junction bases not matched to a gene: 10. The DNA for the CDR3 is TGCGCCAGCTATGTTGGTGGCGGGAGGACCGGGGAGCTGTTTTTT. It translates to CASYVGGGRTGELFF.

This clone was counted only a few times. The chain has TRBV19 and TRBJ2-7; 7 bases are shared with TRBD2. The ends lost 1 base at V and 2 bases at J; junction bases unmatched: 8. The V gene's germline CDR1 is LNHDA and CDR2 SQIVND (reference sequence). The CDR3 is 16 residues long. CDR3 amino acids: CASSIGTSRDAYEQYF. The CDR3 coding sequence is TGTGCCAGTAGTATAGGGACTAGTAGGGATGCCTACGAGCAGTACTTC.

This clone was counted between two and nine times. The V call is TRBV2, the J call TRBJ2-1; 8 bases are a match to TRBD2. The CDR3 covers 14 residues. V was clipped by 7 bases and J by 6 bases; unmatched bases: 8. The germline V gene has CDR1 SNHLY and CDR2 FYNNEI. The CDR3 loop reads CASIRGLVPNEQFF. DNA for the CDR3: TGTGCCAGCATAAGGGGACTAGTTCCCAATGAGCAGTTCTTC. The full variable domain, its missing parts supplied by reference TRBV2 and TRBJ2-1, is EPEVTQTPSHQVTQMGQEVILRCVPISNHLYFYWYRQILGQKVEFLVSFYNNEISEKSEIFDDQFSVERPDGSNFTLKIRSTKLEDSAMYFCASIRGLVPNEQFFGPGTRLTVL.